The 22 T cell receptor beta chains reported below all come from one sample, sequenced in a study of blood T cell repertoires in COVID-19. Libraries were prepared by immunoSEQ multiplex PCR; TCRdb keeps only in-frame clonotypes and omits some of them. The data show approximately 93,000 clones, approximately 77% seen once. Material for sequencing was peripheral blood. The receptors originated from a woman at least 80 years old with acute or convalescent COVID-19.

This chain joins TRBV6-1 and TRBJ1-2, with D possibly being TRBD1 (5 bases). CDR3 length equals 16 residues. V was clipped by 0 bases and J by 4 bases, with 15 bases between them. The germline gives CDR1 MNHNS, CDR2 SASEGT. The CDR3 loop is CASSEASRGGSYGYTF. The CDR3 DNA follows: TGTGCCAGCAGTGAAGCCTCCCGCGGGGGGAGCTATGGCTACACCTTC.

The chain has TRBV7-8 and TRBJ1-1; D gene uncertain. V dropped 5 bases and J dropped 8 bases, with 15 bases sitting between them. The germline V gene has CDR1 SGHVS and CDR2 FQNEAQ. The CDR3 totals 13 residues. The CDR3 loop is CASSTNRPGEAFF. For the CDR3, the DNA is TGTGCCAGCAGCACTAATCGACCGGGAGAAGCTTTCTTT.

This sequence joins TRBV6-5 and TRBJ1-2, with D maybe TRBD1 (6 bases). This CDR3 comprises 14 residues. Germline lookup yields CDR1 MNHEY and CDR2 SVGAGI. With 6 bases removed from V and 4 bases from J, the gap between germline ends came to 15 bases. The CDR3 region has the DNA TGTGCCAGCAGGGCAGGGGCAACTGGCTATGGCTACACCTTC. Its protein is CASRAGATGYGYTF.

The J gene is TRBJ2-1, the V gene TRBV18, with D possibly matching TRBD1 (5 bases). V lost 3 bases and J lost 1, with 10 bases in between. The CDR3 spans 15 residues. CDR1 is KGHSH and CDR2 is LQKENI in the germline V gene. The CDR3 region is CASSPQGNSYNEQFF. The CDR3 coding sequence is TGTGCCAGCTCACCGCAGGGAAATTCCTACAATGAGCAGTTCTTC.

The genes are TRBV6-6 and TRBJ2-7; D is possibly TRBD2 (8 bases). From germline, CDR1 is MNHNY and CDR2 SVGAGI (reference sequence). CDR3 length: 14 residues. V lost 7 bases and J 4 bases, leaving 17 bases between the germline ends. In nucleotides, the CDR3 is TGTGCCAGCACGGGAGGGCAGGGGGAATACGAGCAGTACTTC. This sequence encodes CASTGGQGEYEQYF.

The CDR3 DNA follows: TGTGCCAGTAGTATAGACACCGGAGGACGGTTCTATGGCTACACCTTC. It yields the protein CASSIDTGGRFYGYTF. The rearrangement uses TRBV19 and TRBJ1-2, with no clear D. Trimming shortened V by 0 bases and J by 4 bases, and 15 bases separated the two germline ends. Germline lookup yields CDR1 LNHDA and CDR2 SQIVND (reference sequence). The CDR3 loop spans 16 amino acids.

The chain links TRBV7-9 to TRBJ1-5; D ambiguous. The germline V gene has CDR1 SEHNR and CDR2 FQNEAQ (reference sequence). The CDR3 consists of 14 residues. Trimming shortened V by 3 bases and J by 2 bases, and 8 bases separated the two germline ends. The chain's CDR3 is CASSFGQGNQPQHF. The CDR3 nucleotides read TGTGCCAGCAGCTTTGGGCAGGGCAATCAGCCCCAGCATTTT. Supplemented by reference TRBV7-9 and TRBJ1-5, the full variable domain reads DTGVSQNPRHKITKRGQNVTFRCDPISEHNRLYWYRQTLGQGPEFLTYFQNEAQLEKSRLLSDRFSAERPKGSFSTLEIQRTEQGDSAMYLCASSFGQGNQPQHFGDGTRLSIL.

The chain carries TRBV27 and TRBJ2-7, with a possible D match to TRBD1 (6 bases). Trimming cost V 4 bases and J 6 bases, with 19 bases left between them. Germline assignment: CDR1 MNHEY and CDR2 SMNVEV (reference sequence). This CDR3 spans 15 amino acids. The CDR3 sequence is CASSWGRQGLGEQYF. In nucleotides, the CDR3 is TGTGCCAGCAGTTGGGGGCGTCAAGGGCTCGGCGAGCAGTACTTC.

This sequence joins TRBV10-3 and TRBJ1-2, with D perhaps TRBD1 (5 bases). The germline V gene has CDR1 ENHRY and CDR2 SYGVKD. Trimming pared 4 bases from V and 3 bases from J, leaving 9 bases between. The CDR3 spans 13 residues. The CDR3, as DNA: TGTGCCATCAGTGGGGTCAGGGACTATGGCTACACCTTC. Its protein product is CAISGVRDYGYTF.

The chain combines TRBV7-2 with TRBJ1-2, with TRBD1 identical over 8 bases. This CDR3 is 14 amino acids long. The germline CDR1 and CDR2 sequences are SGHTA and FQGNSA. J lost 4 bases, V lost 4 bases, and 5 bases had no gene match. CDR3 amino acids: CASSSSTGGYGYTF. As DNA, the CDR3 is TGTGCCAGCAGCTCATCTACAGGGGGCTATGGCTACACCTTC. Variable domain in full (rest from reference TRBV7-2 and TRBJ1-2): GAGVSQSPSNKVTEKGKDVELRCDPISGHTALYWYRQSLGQGLEFLIYFQGNSAPDKSGLPSDRFSAERTGGSVSTLTIQRTQQEDSAVYLCASSSSTGGYGYTFGSGTRLTVV.

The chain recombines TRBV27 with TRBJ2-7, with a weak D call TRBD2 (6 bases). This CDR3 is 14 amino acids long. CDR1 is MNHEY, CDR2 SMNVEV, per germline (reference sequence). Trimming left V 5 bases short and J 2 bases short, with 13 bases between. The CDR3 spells CASSTREFAYEQYF. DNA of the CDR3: TGTGCCAGCAGTACACGGGAGTTCGCCTACGAGCAGTACTTC.

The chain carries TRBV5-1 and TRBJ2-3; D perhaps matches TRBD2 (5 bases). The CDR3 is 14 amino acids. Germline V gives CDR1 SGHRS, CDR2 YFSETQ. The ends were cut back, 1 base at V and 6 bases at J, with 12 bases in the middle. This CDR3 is CASSLIPGSDTQYF. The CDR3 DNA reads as TGCGCCAGCAGCTTGATTCCGGGGTCGGATACGCAGTATTTT.

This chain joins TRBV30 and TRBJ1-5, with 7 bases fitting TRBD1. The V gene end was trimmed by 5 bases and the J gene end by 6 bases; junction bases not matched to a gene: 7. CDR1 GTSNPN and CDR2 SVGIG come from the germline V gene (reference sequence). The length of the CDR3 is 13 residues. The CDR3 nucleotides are TGTGCCTGGGACGGAGGGGGCGGTCAGCCCCAGCATTTT. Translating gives CAWDGGGGQPQHF.

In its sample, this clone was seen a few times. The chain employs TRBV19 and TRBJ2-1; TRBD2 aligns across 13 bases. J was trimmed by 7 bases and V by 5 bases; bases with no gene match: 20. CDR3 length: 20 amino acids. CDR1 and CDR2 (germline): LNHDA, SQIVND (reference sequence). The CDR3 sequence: CASSARRTSGGLTKENEQFF. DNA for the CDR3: TGTGCCAGTAGTGCCCGAAGGACTAGCGGGGGACTCACGAAGGAGAATGAGCAGTTCTTC. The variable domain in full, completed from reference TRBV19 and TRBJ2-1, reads DGGITQSPKYLFRKEGQNVTLSCEQNLNHDAMYWYRQDPGQGLRLIYYSQIVNDFQKGDIAEGYSVSREKKESFPLTVTSAQKNPTAFYLCASSARRTSGGLTKENEQFFGPGTRLTVL.

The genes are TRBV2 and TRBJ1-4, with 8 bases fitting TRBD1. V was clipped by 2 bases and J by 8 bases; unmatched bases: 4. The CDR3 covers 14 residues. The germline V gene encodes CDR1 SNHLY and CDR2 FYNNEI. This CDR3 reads CASSEQGAREKLFF. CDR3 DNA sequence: TGTGCCAGCAGTGAACAGGGGGCAAGGGAAAAACTGTTTTTT.

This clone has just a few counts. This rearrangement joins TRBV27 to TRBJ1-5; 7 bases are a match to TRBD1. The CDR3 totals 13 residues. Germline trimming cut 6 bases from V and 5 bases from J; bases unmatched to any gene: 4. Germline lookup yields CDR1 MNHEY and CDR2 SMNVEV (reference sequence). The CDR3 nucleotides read TGTGCCAGCAGCTTAACAGGGGATCAGCCCCAGCATTTT. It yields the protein CASSLTGDQPQHF.

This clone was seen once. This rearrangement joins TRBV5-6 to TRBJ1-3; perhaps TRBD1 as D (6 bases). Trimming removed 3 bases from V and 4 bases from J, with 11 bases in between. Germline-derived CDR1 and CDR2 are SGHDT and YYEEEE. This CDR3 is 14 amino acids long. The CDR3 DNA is TGTGCCAGCAGCTCACAGGGCTCGGGAAACACCATATATTTT. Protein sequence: CASSSQGSGNTIYF.

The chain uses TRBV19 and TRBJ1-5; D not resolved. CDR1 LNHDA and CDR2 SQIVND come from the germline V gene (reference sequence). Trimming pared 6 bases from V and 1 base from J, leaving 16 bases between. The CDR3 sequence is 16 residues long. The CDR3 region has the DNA TGTGCCAGTAGCCAACCCGGGTCGGGGAGCAATCAGCCCCAGCATTTT. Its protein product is CASSQPGSGSNQPQHF.

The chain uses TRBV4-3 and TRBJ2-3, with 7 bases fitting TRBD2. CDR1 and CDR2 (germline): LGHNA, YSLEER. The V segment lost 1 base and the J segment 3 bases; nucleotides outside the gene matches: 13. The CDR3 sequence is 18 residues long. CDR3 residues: CASSQGPKRDQVTDTQYF. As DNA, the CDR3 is TGCGCCAGCAGCCAAGGTCCAAAGCGGGATCAGGTGACAGATACGCAGTATTTT.

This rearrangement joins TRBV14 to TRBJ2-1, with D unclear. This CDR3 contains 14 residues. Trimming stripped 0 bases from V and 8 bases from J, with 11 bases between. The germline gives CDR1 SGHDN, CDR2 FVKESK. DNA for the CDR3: TGTGCCAGCAGCCAAGATCGACCCCAGGATGAGCAGTTCTTC. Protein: CASSQDRPQDEQFF.

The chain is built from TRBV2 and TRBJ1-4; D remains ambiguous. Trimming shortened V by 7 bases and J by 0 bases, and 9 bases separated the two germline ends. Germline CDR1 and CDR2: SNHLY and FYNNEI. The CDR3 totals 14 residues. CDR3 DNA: TGTGCCAGCAAAATCACATCAACTAATGAAAAACTGTTTTTT. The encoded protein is CASKITSTNEKLFF.

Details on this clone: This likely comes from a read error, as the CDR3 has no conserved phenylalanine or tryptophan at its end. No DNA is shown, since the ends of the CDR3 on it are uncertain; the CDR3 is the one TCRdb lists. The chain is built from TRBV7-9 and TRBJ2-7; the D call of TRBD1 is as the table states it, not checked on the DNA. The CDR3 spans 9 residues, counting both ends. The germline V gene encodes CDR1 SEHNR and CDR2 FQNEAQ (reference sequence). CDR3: CASIPRGRL.